Each of the 18 T cell receptor beta chains below was sequenced from the same sample in a study of blood T cell repertoires in COVID-19. The table came from immunoSEQ multiplex PCR; TCRdb's copy has only in-frame clones and leaves some out. The table has roughly 150,000 clones, around nine tenths seen once; the top ten hold 10%. Sequences were obtained from peripheral blood. These receptors were taken from a woman aged 70 to 79 with COVID-19, enrolled during active disease.

The chain has TRBV2 and TRBJ1-6; D is possibly TRBD1 (5 bases). CDR1 and CDR2 from the germline V gene are SNHLY and FYNNEI. V gave up 1 base and J gave up 8 bases, with 12 bases separating them. The CDR3 extends over 15 amino acids. The CDR3 bases are TGTGCCAGCAGTGAAGTGGGGCAGGGATATTCACCCCTCCACTTT. Residues: CASSEVGQGYSPLHF.

V and J are TRBV6-6 and TRBJ2-2; TRBD2 agrees at 9 bases. Germline CDR1 MNHNY, CDR2 SVGAGI (reference sequence). There are 16 residues in the CDR3. J was trimmed by 6 bases and V by 6 bases; bases with no gene match: 11. The chain's CDR3 is CASRATAGGSAGELFF. DNA for the CDR3: TGTGCCAGCAGGGCGACAGCGGGGGGCTCTGCCGGGGAGCTGTTTTTT.

This clone was seen just once. The J gene is TRBJ2-2, the V gene TRBV5-1; 16 nucleotides line up with TRBD2. J lost 3 bases, V lost 0 bases, and 2 bases had no gene match. The CDR3 loop spans 18 amino acids. Germline V CDR1 and CDR2: SGHRS, YFSETQ. CDR3 bases: TGCGCCAGCAGCTTGGAGGGACTAGCGGGGGGGTACACCGGGGAGCTGTTTTTT. This encodes CASSLEGLAGGYTGELFF.

This chain links TRBV2 with TRBJ1-4; 8 nucleotides agree with TRBD1. The trim removed 6 bases at V and 2 bases at J, leaving 2 bases unmatched. This CDR3 region has 14 residues. Germline V gives CDR1 SNHLY, CDR2 FYNNEI. CDR3 residues: CASRGQATNEKLFF. Here the CDR3 DNA reads TGTGCCAGCAGGGGACAGGCTACTAATGAAAAACTGTTTTTT.

V is TRBV6-9 and J is TRBJ2-2; TRBD2 might be the D (6 bases). V was trimmed by 4 bases and J by 7 bases, leaving 10 bases between them. The CDR3 contains 13 residues. Germline values: CDR1 MNHGY, CDR2 SVAAGI. CDR3 nucleotides: TGTGCCAGCAGTTCGGGGGTACGCGGGGAGCTGTTTTTT. Its translation is CASSSGVRGELFF.

The V call is TRBV15, the J call TRBJ2-1; 10 bases agree with TRBD1. The germline CDR1 and CDR2 sequences are LNHNV and YYDKDF (reference sequence). The CDR3 covers 15 residues. Trimming cost V 6 bases and J 4 bases; bases outside gene matches: 6. DNA for the CDR3: TGTGCCACCAGTCGGGACAGGGGACCTTACAATGAGCAGTTCTTC. Translated: CATSRDRGPYNEQFF.

The chain uses TRBV6-2 or TRBV6-3 and TRBJ1-5; D not resolved. This CDR3 is 17 amino acids long. Germline CDR1 and CDR2: MNHEY and SVGEGT. The V end was cut by 0 bases, the J end by 0 bases, with 12 bases between. The CDR3 region is CASSYSYPGNSNQPQHF. The DNA of the CDR3 is TGTGCCAGCAGTTACTCGTATCCGGGTAATAGCAATCAGCCCCAGCATTTT.

J is TRBJ2-3 and V is TRBV5-4; 13 bases match TRBD2. This CDR3 has 15 amino acids. Germline trimming cut 6 bases from V and 9 bases from J; bases unmatched to any gene: 10. Germline CDR1 is SGHNT and CDR2 is YYREEE (reference sequence). For the CDR3, the DNA is TGTGCCAGCACATCGACTAGCGGGGGGCAAACCACGCAGTATTTT. Amino acids: CASTSTSGGQTTQYF.

This chain connects TRBV3-1 (or the pseudogene TRBV3-2) to TRBJ2-2, with D possibly matching TRBD1 (5 bases). Germline V gene sequence: CDR1 LGHDT, CDR2 YNNKEL (reference sequence). V was pared by 3 bases and J by 1 base, with 12 bases between. The CDR3 extends over 16 amino acids. The CDR3 DNA reads TGTGCCAGCAGCCAGACGGCAGGGCGGAACACCGGGGAGCTGTTTTTT. Amino acids: CASSQTAGRNTGELFF.

The gene calls are TRBV6-5 and TRBJ1-1; 10 nucleotides match TRBD1. Germline CDR1 and CDR2: MNHEY and SVGAGI. This CDR3 comprises 13 residues. Germline trimming cut 4 bases from V and 6 bases from J; bases unmatched to any gene: 2. The CDR3 protein is CASSSGQGAEAFF. Here the CDR3 DNA reads TGTGCCAGCAGTTCTGGACAGGGGGCTGAAGCTTTCTTT.

This clone was found a few times. The rearrangement joins TRBV6-5 to TRBJ2-1; 9 nucleotides agree with TRBD1. V dropped 4 bases and J dropped 9; count of bases not matched to a gene: 10. Germline V gene data show CDR1 as MNHEY and CDR2 as SVGAGI. The CDR3 consists of 15 residues. CDR3 amino acids: CASSSSGTGYTEQFF. The CDR3 DNA reads as TGTGCCAGCAGTTCCAGCGGGACAGGGTATACTGAGCAGTTCTTC.

V is TRBV4-1 and J is TRBJ2-1; 8 bases map to TRBD2. The CDR3 is 18 amino acids. The V gene's germline CDR1 is MGHRA and CDR2 YSYEKL. V dropped 3 bases and J dropped 2; count of bases not matched to a gene: 12. The CDR3 loop reads CASSHSGGIAGPYNEQFF. CDR3 nucleotide sequence: TGCGCCAGCAGCCATTCGGGGGGGATAGCGGGCCCCTACAATGAGCAGTTCTTC.

The rearrangement joins TRBV7-9 to TRBJ2-5; 7 bases map to TRBD2. CDR3 length: 13 residues. Germline CDR1 SEHNR, CDR2 FQNEAQ (reference sequence). The ends lost 11 bases at V and 2 bases at J; junction bases unmatched: 8. CDR3: CAVKRDLQETQYF. In DNA, the CDR3 is TGTGCCGTGAAGCGGGACTTACAAGAGACCCAGTACTTC.

The CDR3 DNA follows: TGTGCCAGCAGCCAAGGGGGGGGGTCCTCCTATAATTCACCCCTCCACTTT. Protein product: CASSQGGGSSYNSPLHF. The chain carries TRBV14 and TRBJ1-6; D is possibly TRBD1 (5 bases). V shed 1 base and J shed 0 bases, with 10 bases lying between them. This CDR3 spans 17 amino acids. Germline V gene sequence: CDR1 SGHDN, CDR2 FVKESK.

This chain connects TRBV4-1 to TRBJ2-3, with D hard to call. The CDR3 extends over 18 amino acids. The V gene lost 0 bases and the J gene lost 0 bases, with 16 bases spanning the gap. Germline lookup yields CDR1 MGHRA and CDR2 YSYEKL. The CDR3 bases are TGCGCCAGCAGCCAAGATAGTGGCGGTGTCCCTAGCACAGATACGCAGTATTTT. Translation gives CASSQDSGGVPSTDTQYF.

The rearrangement joins TRBV2 to TRBJ1-3; 8 bases fit TRBD1. This CDR3 has 17 amino acids. Germline CDR1 is SNHLY and CDR2 is FYNNEI. Trimming cost V 3 bases and J 2 bases; bases outside gene matches: 9. CDR3 amino acids: CASSERQGLSPGNTIYF. CDR3 bases: TGTGCCAGCAGTGAGAGACAGGGGTTAAGCCCTGGAAACACCATATATTTT.

V usage is TRBV3-1 (or the pseudogene TRBV3-2) and J usage is TRBJ1-6; D is perhaps TRBD1 (5 bases). The CDR3 sequence is 18 residues long. Trimming removed 4 bases at V and 5 bases at J, with 21 bases between. The germline CDR1 and CDR2 sequences are LGHDT and YNNKEL (reference sequence). The CDR3 here is CASSLPPGRGEDNSPLHF. The CDR3 bases are TGTGCCAGCAGCCTCCCACCCGGGCGGGGGGAAGATAATTCACCCCTCCACTTT.

This chain links TRBV7-9 with TRBJ1-1; 8 bases line up with TRBD1. Trimming removed 5 bases from V and 3 bases from J; junction bases left unmatched: 11. The CDR3 consists of 16 residues. The V gene's germline CDR1 is SEHNR and CDR2 FQNEAQ (reference sequence). The CDR3 DNA reads TGTGCCAGCAGCACAATCCCCGGACAGGGCTACACTGAAGCTTTCTTT. This encodes CASSTIPGQGYTEAFF. Full variable domain (rest looked up from reference TRBV7-9 and TRBJ1-1): DTGVSQNPRHKITKRGQNVTFRCDPISEHNRLYWYRQTLGQGPEFLTYFQNEAQLEKSRLLSDRFSAERPKGSFSTLEIQRTEQGDSAMYLCASSTIPGQGYTEAFFGQGTRLTVV.